This T cell receptor (beta chain) was profiled in a study of T-cell memory formation after mild COVID-19. Overall study context: TCR clusters showed largely donor specificity. Study findings and constraints: Whether day 37 second-wave clones are SARS-CoV-2-specific was not confirmed.

Trimming removed 6 bases from V and 4 bases from J, with 19 bases in between. CDR1 is MNHEY and CDR2 is SVGEGT in the germline V gene. CDR3 length: 15 amino acids. On this clonotype: As yet, its antigen is unknown.

MiXCR, applied by TCRdb to the 5' RACE reads, yields one record per CDR3 protein. Of about 200,000 distinct CDR3 sequences listed, roughly 18% are singletons. The chain links TRBV6-2 or TRBV6-3 to TRBJ2-7; D call uncertain. This receptor was taken from an adult woman who had mild COVID-19 (a few samples of this study predate the infection). Cell type and time point are not known. The sequenced material came from PBMCs or a T cell subset sorted from them (not recorded which). The CDR3 DNA is TGTGCCAGCAGGTATTCAGGACCAAGGCGATACGAGCAGTACTTC. Encoded protein: CASRYSGPRRYEQYF.